This entry is about one T cell receptor beta chain. Its antigen is still unknown. PCR primers comprised 60 Vbeta and 13 Jbeta primers. The protocol was immunoSEQ multiplex PCR, while the TCRdb copy is restricted to in-frame clones and leaves out a portion. Seen in this sample are just over 80,000 clones; the ten most common clones hold 1.1%. The data derive from a study of cytomegalovirus exposure and HLA in healthy donors. Looking at the study overall: Early on, a data release was issued that held about 85 million unique TCRs from HLA-typed donors. Study conclusions and caveats: Cytomegalovirus association was listed for under 200 TCR beta chains. In vitro assays verified that three CMV-associated chains recognized CMV antigens specifically.

V was trimmed by 0 bases and J by 4 bases, leaving 12 bases between them. Germline CDR1 is MNHEY and CDR2 is SVGAGI. CDR3 length: 15 amino acids. The receptor was derived from a woman aged 25 to 39 in good health and CMV-seronegative. J is TRBJ1-2 and V is TRBV6-5, with unresolved D. What was sequenced was PBMCs. The DNA of the CDR3 is TGTGCCAGCAGTTACTCACCGAGGTCCGCCTATGGCTACACCTTC. Amino acid sequence: CASSYSPRSAYGYTF.